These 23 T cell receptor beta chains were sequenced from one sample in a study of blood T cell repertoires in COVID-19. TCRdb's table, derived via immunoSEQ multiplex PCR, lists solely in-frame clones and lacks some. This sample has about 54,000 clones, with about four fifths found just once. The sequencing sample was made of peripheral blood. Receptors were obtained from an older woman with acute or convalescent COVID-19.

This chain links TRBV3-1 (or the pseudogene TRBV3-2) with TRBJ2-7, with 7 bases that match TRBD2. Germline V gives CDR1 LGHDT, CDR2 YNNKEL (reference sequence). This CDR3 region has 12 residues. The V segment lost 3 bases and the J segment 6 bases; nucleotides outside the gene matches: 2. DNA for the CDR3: TGTGCCAGCAGCCAGCGGGGGTTCGAGCAGTACTTC. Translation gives CASSQRGFEQYF.

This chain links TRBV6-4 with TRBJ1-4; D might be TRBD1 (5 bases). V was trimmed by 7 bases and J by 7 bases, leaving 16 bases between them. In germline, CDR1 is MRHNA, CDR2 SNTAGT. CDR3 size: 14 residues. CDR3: CASTGGGWGEKLFF. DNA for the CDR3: TGTGCCAGCACTGGCGGGGGTTGGGGTGAAAAACTGTTTTTT.

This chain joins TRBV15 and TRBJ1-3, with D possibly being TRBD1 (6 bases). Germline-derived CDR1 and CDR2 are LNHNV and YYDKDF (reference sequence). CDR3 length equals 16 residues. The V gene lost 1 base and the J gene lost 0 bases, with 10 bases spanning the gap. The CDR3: CATSRGRGYSGNTIYF. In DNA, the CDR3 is TGTGCCACCAGCAGAGGCAGGGGTTACTCTGGAAACACCATATATTTT. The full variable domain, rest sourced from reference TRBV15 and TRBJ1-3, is DAMVIQNPRYQVTQFGKPVTLSCSQTLNHNVMYWYQQKSSQAPKLLFHYYDKDFNNEADTPDNFQSRRPNTSFCFLDIRSPGLGDTAMYLCATSRGRGYSGNTIYFGEGSWLTVV.

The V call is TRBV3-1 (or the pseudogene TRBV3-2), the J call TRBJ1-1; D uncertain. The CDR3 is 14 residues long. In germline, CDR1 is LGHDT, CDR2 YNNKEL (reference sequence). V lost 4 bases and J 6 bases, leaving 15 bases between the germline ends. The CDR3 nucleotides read TGTGCCAGCAGCCGGGGAGGCACGGTACCTGAAGCTTTCTTT. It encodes CASSRGGTVPEAFF.

The CDR3 coding sequence is TGTGCCAGCAGCGTCCGAGGGACAGGGGGAGAGAATGGCTACACCTTC. Amino acids: CASSVRGTGGENGYTF. The J gene is TRBJ1-2, the V gene TRBV3-1 (or the pseudogene TRBV3-2); 11 bases are a match to TRBD1. The germline gives CDR1 LGHDT, CDR2 YNNKEL (reference sequence). V was clipped by 5 bases and J by 6 bases; unmatched bases: 11. The CDR3 runs to 16 residues.

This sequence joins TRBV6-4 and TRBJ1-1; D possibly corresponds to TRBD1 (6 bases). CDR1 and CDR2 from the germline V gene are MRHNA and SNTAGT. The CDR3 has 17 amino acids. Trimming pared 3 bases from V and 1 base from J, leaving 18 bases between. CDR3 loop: CASSELGAKQGNTEAFF. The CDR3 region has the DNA TGTGCCAGCAGTGAACTCGGGGCCAAACAGGGGAACACTGAAGCTTTCTTT.

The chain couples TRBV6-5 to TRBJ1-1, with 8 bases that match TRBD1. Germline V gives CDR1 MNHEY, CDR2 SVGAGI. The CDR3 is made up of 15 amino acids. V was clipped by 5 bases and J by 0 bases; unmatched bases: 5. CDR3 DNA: TGTGCCAGCAGTCGGCAGGGGGCAATGAACACTGAAGCTTTCTTT. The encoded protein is CASSRQGAMNTEAFF.

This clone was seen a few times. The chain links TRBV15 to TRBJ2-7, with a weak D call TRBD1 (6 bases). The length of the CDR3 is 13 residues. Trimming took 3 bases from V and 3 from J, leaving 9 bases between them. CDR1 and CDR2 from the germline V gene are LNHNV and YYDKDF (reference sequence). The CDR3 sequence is CATSSRTVYEQYF. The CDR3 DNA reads TGTGCCACCAGCAGTAGGACAGTCTACGAGCAGTACTTC.

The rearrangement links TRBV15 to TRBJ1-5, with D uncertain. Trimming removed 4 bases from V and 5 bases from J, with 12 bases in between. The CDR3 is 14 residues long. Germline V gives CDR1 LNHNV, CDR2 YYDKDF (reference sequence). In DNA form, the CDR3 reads TGTGCCACCAGCAAGGGAGGGCCCGATCAGCCCCAGCATTTT. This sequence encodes CATSKGGPDQPQHF.

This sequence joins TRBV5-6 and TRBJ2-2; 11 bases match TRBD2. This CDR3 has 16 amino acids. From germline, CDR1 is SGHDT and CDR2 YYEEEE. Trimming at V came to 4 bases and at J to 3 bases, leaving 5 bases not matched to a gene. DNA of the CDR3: TGTGCCAGCAGCATAGGACTAGCGGGTGACACCGGGGAGCTGTTTTTT. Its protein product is CASSIGLAGDTGELFF.

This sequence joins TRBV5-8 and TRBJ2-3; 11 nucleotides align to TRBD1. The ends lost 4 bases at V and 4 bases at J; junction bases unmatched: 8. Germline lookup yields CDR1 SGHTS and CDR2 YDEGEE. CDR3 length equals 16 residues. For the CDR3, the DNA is TGTGCCAGCAGCGGACAGGGGGCGGTTCTTTCAGATACGCAGTATTTT. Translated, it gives CASSGQGAVLSDTQYF.

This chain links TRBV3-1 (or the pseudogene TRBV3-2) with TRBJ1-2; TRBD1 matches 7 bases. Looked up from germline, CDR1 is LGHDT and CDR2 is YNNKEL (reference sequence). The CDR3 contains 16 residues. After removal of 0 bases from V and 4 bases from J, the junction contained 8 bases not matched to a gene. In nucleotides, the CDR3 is TGTGCCAGCAGCCAAGATGGATACAGGGGATTCTATGGCTACACCTTC. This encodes CASSQDGYRGFYGYTF.

Written as DNA, the CDR3 is TGTGCCAGCAGCATCGGATCGGGACTTAGCACCGGGGAGCTGTTTTTT. Amino acid sequence: CASSIGSGLSTGELFF. The V call is TRBV5-5, the J call TRBJ2-2, with D tentatively TRBD2 (6 bases). The V end was cut by 4 bases, the J end by 4 bases, with 17 bases between. Germline-derived CDR1 and CDR2 are SGHKS and YYEKEE (reference sequence). The CDR3 consists of 16 residues.

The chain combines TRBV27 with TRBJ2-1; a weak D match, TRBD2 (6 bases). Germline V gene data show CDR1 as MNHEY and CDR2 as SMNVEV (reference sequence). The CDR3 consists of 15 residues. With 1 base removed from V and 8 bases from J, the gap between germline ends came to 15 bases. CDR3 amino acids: CASSLLRGGVDEQFF. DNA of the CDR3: TGTGCCAGCAGTTTATTGAGGGGCGGGGTGGATGAGCAGTTCTTC.

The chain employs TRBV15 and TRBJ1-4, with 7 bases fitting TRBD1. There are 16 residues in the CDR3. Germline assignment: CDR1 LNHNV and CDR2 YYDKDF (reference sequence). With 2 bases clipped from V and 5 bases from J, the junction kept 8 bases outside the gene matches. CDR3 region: CATSRFSGTANEKLFF. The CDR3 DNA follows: TGTGCCACCAGCAGATTTTCCGGGACAGCGAATGAAAAACTGTTTTTT.

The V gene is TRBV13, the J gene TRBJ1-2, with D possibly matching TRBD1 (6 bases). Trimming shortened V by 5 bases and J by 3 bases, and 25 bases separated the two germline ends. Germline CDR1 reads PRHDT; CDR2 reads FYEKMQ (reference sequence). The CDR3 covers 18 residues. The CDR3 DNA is TGTGCCAGCAGCAGGAGGGGGGGCGCGGTTCCGCGGGACTATGGCTACACCTTC. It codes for CASSRRGGAVPRDYGYTF.

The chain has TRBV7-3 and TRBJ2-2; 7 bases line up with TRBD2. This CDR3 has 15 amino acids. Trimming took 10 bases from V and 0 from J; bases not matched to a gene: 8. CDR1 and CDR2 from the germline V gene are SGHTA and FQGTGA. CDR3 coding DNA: TGTGCCACCGAGCGGGGTGGAGCGAACACCGGGGAGCTGTTTTTT. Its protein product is CATERGGANTGELFF.

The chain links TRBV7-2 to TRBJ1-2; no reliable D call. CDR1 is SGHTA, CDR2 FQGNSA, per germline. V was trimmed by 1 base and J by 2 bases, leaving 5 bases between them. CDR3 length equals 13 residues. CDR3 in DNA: TGTGCCAGCAGCTTAGTCGTGAACTATGGCTACACCTTC. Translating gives CASSLVVNYGYTF.

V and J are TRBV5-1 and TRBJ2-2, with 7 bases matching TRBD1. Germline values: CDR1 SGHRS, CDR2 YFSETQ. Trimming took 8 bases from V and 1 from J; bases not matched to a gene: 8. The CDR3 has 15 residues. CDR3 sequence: CASQQGDKNTGELFF. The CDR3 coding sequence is TGCGCCAGTCAGCAGGGGGACAAGAACACCGGGGAGCTGTTTTTT.

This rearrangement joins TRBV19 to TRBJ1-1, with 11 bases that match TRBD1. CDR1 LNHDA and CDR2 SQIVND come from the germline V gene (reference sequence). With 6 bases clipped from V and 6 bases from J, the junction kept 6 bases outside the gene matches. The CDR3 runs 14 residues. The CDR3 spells CASRVGQGESEAFF. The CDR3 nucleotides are TGTGCCAGTAGGGTGGGACAGGGGGAATCTGAAGCTTTCTTT.

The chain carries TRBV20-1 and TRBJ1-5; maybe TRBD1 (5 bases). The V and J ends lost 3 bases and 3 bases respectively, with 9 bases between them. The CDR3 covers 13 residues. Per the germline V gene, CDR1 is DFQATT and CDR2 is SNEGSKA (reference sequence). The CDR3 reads CSASSGVNQPQHF. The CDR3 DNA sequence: TGCAGTGCTAGTTCGGGGGTCAATCAGCCCCAGCATTTT.

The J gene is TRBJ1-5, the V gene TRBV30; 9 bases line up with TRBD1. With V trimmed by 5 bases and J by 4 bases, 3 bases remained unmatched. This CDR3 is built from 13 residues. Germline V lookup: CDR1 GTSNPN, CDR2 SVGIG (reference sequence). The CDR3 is CAWGTGLNQPQHF. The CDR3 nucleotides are TGTGCCTGGGGGACAGGGCTGAATCAGCCCCAGCATTTT.

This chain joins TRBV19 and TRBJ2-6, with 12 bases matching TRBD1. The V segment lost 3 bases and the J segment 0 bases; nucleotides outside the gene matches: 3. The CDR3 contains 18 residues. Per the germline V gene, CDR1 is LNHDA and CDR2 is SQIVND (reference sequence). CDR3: CASSIGTGGGSGANVLTF. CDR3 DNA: TGTGCCAGTAGTATTGGGACAGGGGGCGGCTCTGGGGCCAACGTCCTGACTTTC.